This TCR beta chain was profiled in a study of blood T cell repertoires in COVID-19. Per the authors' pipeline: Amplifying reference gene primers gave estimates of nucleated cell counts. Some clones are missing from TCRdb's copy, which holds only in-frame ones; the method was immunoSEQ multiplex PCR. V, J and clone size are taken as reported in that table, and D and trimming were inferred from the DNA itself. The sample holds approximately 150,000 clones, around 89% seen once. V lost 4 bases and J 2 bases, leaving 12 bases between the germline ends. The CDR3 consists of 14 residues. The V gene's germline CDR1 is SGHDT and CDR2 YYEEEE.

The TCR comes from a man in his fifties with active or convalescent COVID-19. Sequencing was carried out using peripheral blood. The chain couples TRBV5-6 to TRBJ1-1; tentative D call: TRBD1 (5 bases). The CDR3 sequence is CASSPLDINTEAFF. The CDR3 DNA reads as TGTGCCAGCAGCCCTTTGGACATTAACACTGAAGCTTTCTTT.